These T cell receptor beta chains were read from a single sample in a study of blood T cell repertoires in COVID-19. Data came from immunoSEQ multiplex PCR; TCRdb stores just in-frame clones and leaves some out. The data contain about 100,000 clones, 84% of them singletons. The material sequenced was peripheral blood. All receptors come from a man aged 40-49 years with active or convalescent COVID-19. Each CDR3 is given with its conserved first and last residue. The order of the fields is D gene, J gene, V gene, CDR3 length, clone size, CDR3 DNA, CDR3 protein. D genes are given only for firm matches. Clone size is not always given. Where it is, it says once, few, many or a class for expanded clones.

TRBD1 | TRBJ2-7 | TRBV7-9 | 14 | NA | TGTGCCAGCAGAAGGACAGGGGGAGGATACGAGCAGTACTTC | CASRRTGGGYEQYF
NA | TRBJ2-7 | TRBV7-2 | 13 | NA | TGTGCCAGCAGCTTGGCCAGGGCCTACGAGCAGTACTTC | CASSLARAYEQYF
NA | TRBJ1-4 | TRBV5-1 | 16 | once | TGCGCCAGCAGCTTGGACAGGGAAGGGCGAAATGAAAAACTGTTTTTT | CASSLDREGRNEKLFF
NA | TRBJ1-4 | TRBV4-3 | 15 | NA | TGCGCCAGCAGCCAAGACAGGGGCACTTATGAAAAACTGTTTTTT | CASSQDRGTYEKLFF
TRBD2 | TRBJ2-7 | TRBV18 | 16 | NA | TGTGCCAGCTCTCCGAAGCTAGCGGGGGGGCCCTACGAGCAGTACTTC | CASSPKLAGGPYEQYF
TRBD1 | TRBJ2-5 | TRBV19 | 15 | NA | TGTGCCAGTAGTGAGGGGGCCGCAGGGAAGGAAACCCAGTACTTC | CASSEGAAGKETQYF
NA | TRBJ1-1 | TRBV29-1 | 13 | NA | TGCAGCGGGGGCCAGGGGCTGAACACTGAAGCTTTCTTT | CSGGQGLNTEAFF
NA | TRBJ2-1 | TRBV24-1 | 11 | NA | TGTGCCACCGCCCAGGGCGATGAGCAGTTCTTC | CATAQGDEQFF
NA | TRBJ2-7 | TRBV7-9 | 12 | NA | TGTGCCAGCAGCTATGACAGGTACGAGCAGTACTTC | CASSYDRYEQYF
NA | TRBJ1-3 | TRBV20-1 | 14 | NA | TGCAGTGCTAGTCCACAGGACTCTGGAAACACCATATATTTT | CSASPQDSGNTIYF
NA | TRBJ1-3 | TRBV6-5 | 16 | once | TGTGCCAGCAGTTACTCCCCGGGAACAACTGGAAACACCATATATTTT | CASSYSPGTTGNTIYF
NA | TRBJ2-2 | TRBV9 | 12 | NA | TGTGCCAGCAGCGTTCATGCCGGGGAGCTGTTTTTT | CASSVHAGELFF
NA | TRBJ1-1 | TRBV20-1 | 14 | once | TGCAGTGCTAGTGTAGGAGGGCCTAACACTGAAGCTTTCTTT | CSASVGGPNTEAFF
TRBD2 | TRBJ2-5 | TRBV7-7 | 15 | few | TGTGCCAGCAGTAGCGGACTAGCGGGATGGGGGACCCAGTACTTC | CASSSGLAGWGTQYF
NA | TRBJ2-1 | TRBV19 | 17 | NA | TGTGCCAGTAGTATACTTCCTCAGGGCAGCTCCTACAATGAGCAGTTCTTC | CASSILPQGSSYNEQFF
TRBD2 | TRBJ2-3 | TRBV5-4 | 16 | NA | TGTGCCAGTACTAAACTAGCGGGGGGCAGCACAGATACGCAGTATTTT | CASTKLAGGSTDTQYF
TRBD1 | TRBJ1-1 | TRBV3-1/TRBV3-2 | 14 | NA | TGTGCCAGCAGCCAGGGCAGGGGGCATACTGAAGCTTTCTTT | CASSQGRGHTEAFF
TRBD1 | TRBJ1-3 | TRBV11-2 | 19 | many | TGTGCCAGCAGCCCCCTCGGGTTTGGGGGACAGGGTGGTGAAAACACCATATATTTT | CASSPLGFGGQGGENTIYF
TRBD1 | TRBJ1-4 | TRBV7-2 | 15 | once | TGTGCCAGCAGGACCCGACAGGGGGCGGACGAAAAACTGTTTTTT | CASRTRQGADEKLFF
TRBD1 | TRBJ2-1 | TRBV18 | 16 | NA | TGTGCCAGCTCACCACAAGGGCAGGGGGTCTACAATGAGCAGTTCTTC | CASSPQGQGVYNEQFF
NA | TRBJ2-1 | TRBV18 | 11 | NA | TGTGCCAGCTCATCCTACGATGAGCAGTTCTTC | CASSSYDEQFF
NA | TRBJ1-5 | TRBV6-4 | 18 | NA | TGTGCCAGCAGTGACCCTAGCCGGGGGGGGTTTAGCAATCAGCCCCAGCATTTT | CASSDPSRGGFSNQPQHF
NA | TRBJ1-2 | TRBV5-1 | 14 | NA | TGCGCCAGCACCCTCAACTCTGGCAGCGGTGGCTACACCTTC | CASTLNSGSGGYTF
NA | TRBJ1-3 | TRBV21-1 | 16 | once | TGTGCCAGCAGCAAAGGAGGCCCTAACTCTGGAAACACCATATATTTT | CASSKGGPNSGNTIYF
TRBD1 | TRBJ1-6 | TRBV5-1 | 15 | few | TGCGCCAGCAGCTTGGACACAGGGGCTAATTCACCCCTCCACTTT | CASSLDTGANSPLHF
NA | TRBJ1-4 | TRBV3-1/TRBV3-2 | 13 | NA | TGTGCCAGCAGCACAGGTGGTAATGAAAAACTGTTTTTT | CASSTGGNEKLFF
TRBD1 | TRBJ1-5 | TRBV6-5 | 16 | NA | TGTGCCAGCAGTTCGAGACAGGGGGGTAGCAATCAGCCCCAGCATTTT | CASSSRQGGSNQPQHF
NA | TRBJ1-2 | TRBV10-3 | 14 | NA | TGTGCCATCAATGATCCCGGGAGGGGAAAGGGCTACACCTTC | CAINDPGRGKGYTF
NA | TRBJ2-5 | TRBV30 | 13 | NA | TGTGCCTGGAGTAGCGGGTACCAAGAGACCCAGTACTTC | CAWSSGYQETQYF
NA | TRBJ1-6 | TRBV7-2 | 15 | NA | TGTGCCAGCAGCATTCAGTCCTCTCGGGATTCACCCCTCCACTTT | CASSIQSSRDSPLHF
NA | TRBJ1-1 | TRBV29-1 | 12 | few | TGCAGCGTTGAACTAGGGAACACTGAAGCTTTCTTT | CSVELGNTEAFF
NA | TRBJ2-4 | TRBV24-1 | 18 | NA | TGTGCCACCAGTGATTATTTTAAGACAGACATAGCCAAAAACATTCAGTACTTC | CATSDYFKTDIAKNIQYF
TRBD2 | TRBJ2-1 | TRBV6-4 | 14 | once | TGTGCCAGCTCGAGACTAGCGGGAATAAATGAGCAGTTCTTC | CASSRLAGINEQFF
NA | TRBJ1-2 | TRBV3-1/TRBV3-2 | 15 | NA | TGTGCCAGCAGCCAAACCGCCCAGGGGAACTATGGCTACACCTTC | CASSQTAQGNYGYTF
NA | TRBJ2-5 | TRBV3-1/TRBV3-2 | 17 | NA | TGTGCCAGCAGCCAAGTCCAGGGCAAGATAGCCCCAGAGACCCAGTACTTC | CASSQVQGKIAPETQYF
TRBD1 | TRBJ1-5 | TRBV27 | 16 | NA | TGTGCCAGCAGTTTGTATTCCGGGACAGGGGTTCAGCCCCAGCATTTT | CASSLYSGTGVQPQHF
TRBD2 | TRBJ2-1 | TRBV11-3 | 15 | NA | TGTGCCAGCAGCTTAGGCGGGGGGGACTACAATGAGCAGTTCTTC | CASSLGGGDYNEQFF
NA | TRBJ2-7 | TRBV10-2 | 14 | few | TGCGCCAGCAGTGAGTCTGGCGGAATCTACGAGCAGTACTTC | CASSESGGIYEQYF
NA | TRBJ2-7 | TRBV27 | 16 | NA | TGTGCCAGCAGTTCCCCCACAGGGGGGGATCTCTACGAGCAGTACTTC | CASSSPTGGDLYEQYF
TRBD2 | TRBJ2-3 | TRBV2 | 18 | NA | TGTGCCAGCAGAGCGACTAGGACTAGCGGGGGAAGCACAGATACGCAGTATTTT | CASRATRTSGGSTDTQYF
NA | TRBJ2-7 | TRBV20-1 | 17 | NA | TGCAGTGCTAGTGGGCCCCTAGAACACAGGCTCTCCTACGAGCAGTACTTC | CSASGPLEHRLSYEQYF
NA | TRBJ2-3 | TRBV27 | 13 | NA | TGTGCCAGCAGTCCAAGACTAGTAGATACGCAGTATTTT | CASSPRLVDTQYF
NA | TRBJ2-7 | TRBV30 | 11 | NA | TGTGCCTGGAGTGCGGGGGGCCTATCGTACTTC | CAWSAGGLSYF
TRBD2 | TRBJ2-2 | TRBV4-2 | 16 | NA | TGTGCCAGCAGCCCGCACACTAGCGGGGTAGTCGGGGAGCTGTTTTTT | CASSPHTSGVVGELFF
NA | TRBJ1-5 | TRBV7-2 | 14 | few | TGTGCCAGCAGCTTAGGTACGGGAAATCAGCCCCAGCATTTT | CASSLGTGNQPQHF
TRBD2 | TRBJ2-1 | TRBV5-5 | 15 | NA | TGTGCCAGCTCCCTAGCGGCCTCCGATTGGGGTGAGCAGTTCTTC | CASSLAASDWGEQFF